In its sample, the clone carrying this TCR beta chain was seen many times. Its specificity is unknown. TCRdb called the 5' RACE reads again in MiXCR, with one record for every CDR3 protein. This sample has 400,000 or so distinct CDR3 sequences, with approximately 6% found just once. This entry comes from a study of T cells after yellow fever vaccination. Findings and caveats of the study: Post-booster repertoires again held most primary-vaccination clones (roughly 96% CD4, over 80% CD8).

V lost 4 bases and J lost 4; bases outside the gene matches: 4. Germline V gene lookup returns CDR1 SGHTA and CDR2 FQGNSA. The CDR3 extends over 14 amino acids. The sequencing used PBMCs, collected 5 days after the yellow fever booster vaccination. The source is a young man who received the YFV17D yellow fever vaccine. The chain joins TRBV7-2 to TRBJ2-7; 10 bases map to TRBD1. CDR3 residues: CASSSDRGGYEQYF. As DNA, the CDR3 is TGTGCCAGCAGCTCGGACAGGGGGGGGTACGAGCAGTACTTC.